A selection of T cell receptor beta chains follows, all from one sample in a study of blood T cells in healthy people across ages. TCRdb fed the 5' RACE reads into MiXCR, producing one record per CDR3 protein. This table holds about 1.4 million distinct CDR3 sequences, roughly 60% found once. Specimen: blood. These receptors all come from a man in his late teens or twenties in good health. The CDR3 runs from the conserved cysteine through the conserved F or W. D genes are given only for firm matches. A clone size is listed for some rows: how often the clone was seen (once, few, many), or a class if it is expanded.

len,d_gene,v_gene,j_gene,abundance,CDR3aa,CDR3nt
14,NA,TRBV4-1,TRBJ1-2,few,CASSPVGFMEGYTF,TGCGCCAGCAGCCCCGTCGGCTTCATGGAAGGCTACACCTTC
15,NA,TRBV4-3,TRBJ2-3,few,CASSQVLAATDTQYF,TGCGCCAGCAGCCAAGTTTTAGCGGCAACAGATACGCAGTATTTT
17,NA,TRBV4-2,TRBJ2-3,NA,CASSQERWGGLEDTKYF,TGTGCCAGCAGTCAAGAAAGGTGGGGTGGTTTGGAAGATACGAAGTATTTT
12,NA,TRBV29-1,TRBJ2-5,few,CSVRLGLETQYF,TGCAGCGTTCGGTTGGGGTTGGAGACCCAGTACTTC
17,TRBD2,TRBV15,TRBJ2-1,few,CATSTVAGGPLGYEQFF,TGTGCCACCAGCACAGTAGCGGGAGGGCCCTTAGGCTATGAGCAGTTCTTC
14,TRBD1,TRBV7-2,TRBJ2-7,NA,CASSFGDRGYEQYF,TGTGCCAGCAGCTTCGGAGACAGGGGCTACGAGCAGTACTTC
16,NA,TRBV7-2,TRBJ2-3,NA,CASSLVGDHRTDTQYF,TGTGCCAGCAGCTTAGTAGGGGACCATCGCACAGATACGCAGTATTTT
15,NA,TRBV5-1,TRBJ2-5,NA,CASSSGQNQKKTQYF,TGCGCCAGCAGCTCCGGACAGAATCAGAAGAAGACCCAGTACTTC
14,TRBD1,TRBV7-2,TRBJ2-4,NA,CASSPGQPPNIQYF,TGTGCCAGCAGCCCGGGACAGCCCCCAAACATTCAGTACTTC
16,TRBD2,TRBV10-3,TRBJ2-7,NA,CAISGSGLRSSYEQYF,TGTGCCATCAGTGGGTCGGGACTAAGGAGCTCCTACGAGCAGTACTTC
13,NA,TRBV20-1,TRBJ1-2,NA,CSAAGTPNYGYTF,TGCAGTGCTGCCGGGACGCCCAACTATGGCTACACCTTC
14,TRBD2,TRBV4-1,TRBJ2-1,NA,CASGWGGGLGEQFF,TGCGCCAGCGGCTGGGGCGGGGGGCTGGGTGAGCAGTTCTTC
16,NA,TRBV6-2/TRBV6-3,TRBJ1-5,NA,CASSQLSWGSGQPQHF,TGTGCCAGCAGTCAACTGTCATGGGGAAGCGGACAGCCCCAGCATTTT
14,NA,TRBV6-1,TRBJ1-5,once,CASSTDRSGQPQHF,TGTGCCAGCAGTACCGACAGGTCGGGTCAGCCCCAGCATTTT
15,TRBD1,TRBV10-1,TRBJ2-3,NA,CASSEEPQGRDTQYF,TGCGCCAGCAGTGAGGAGCCACAGGGGAGAGATACGCAGTATTTT
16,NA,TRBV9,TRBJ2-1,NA,CASSGRTGPNYNEQFF,TGTGCCAGCAGTGGAAGAACGGGACCAAATTACAATGAGCAGTTCTTC
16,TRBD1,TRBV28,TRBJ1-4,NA,CASSEGTGGDSEKLFF,TGTGCCAGCAGTGAAGGGACAGGGGGCGATTCGGAAAAACTGTTTTTT
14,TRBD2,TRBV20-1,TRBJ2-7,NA,CSANGLAGSYEQYF,TGCAGTGCAAACGGACTAGCGGGTTCCTACGAGCAGTACTTC
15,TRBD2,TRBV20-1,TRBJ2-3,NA,CSAPAGAGGSDTQYF,TGCAGTGCCCCCGCGGGGGCGGGAGGTTCCGATACGCAGTATTTT
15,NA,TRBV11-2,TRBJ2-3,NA,CASSAEGGSTDTQYF,TGTGCCAGCAGCGCCGAGGGGGGGAGCACAGATACGCAGTATTTT
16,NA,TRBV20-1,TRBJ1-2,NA,CSASPPRDGRYSRFTF,TGCAGTGCTAGCCCCCCCCGGGACGGTCGTTATTCTCGTTTCACCTTC
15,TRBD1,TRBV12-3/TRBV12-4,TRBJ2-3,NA,CASSFDRGRTDTQYF,TGTGCCAGCAGTTTCGACAGGGGGCGCACAGATACGCAGTATTTT
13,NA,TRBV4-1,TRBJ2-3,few,CASSQEYGDTQYF,TGCGCCAGCAGCCAAGAATACGGGGATACGCAGTATTTT
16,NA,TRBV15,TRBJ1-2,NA,CATSRDGGGRGLLSTF,TGTGCCACCAGCAGAGATGGGGGCGGACGGGGGCTATTGAGCACCTTC
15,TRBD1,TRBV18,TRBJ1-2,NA,CASSPTGQGIDGYTF,TGTGCCAGCTCACCTACGGGACAGGGAATTGATGGCTACACCTTC
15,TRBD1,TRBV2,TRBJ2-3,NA,CASRPGQEYTDTQYF,TGTGCCAGCAGACCGGGACAGGAGTACACAGATACGCAGTATTTT
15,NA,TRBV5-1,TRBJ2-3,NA,CASSLRGSQPDTQYF,TGCGCCAGCAGCTTGCGGGGGTCTCAACCAGATACGCAGTATTTT
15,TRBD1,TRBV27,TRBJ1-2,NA,CASSLSGQGHGGYTF,TGTGCCAGCAGTTTATCGGGACAGGGTCATGGCGGCTACACCTTC
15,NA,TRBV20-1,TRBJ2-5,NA,CSARVRPGGAETQYF,TGCAGTGCTAGGGTCCGTCCAGGTGGGGCAGAGACCCAGTACTTC
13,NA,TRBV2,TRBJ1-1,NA,CASSDGRNTEAFF,TGTGCCAGCAGTGATGGCAGGAACACTGAAGCTTTCTTT
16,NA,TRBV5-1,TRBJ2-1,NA,CASSSTGISSYNEQFF,TGCGCCAGCAGCTCAACCGGGATTAGCTCCTACAATGAGCAGTTCTTC
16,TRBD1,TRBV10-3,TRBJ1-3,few,CAIRGPGGESGNTIYF,TGTGCCATCAGAGGTCCAGGGGGCGAGTCTGGAAACACCATATATTTT
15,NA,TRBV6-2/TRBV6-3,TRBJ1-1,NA,CASSYNSGLNTEAFF,TGTGCCAGCAGTTACAATTCGGGCCTGAACACTGAAGCTTTCTTT
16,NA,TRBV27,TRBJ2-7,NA,CASSLYGASAFYEQYF,TGTGCCAGCAGTTTATACGGGGCTAGCGCTTTCTACGAGCAGTACTTC
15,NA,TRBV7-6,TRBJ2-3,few,CASSLSRGVTDTQYF,TGTGCCAGCAGCTTATCAAGGGGGGTTACAGATACGCAGTATTTT
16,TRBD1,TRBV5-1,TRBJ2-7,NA,CASSLFPGQGAGEQYF,TGCGCCAGCAGCTTGTTTCCAGGACAGGGGGCGGGGGAGCAGTACTTC
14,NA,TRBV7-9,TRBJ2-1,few,CASSLVLENNEQFF,TGTGCCAGCAGTTTGGTCCTAGAAAACAATGAGCAGTTCTTC
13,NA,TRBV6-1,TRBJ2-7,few,CASSEGVSSWQYF,TGTGCCAGCAGTGAAGGAGTCTCCTCCTGGCAGTACTTC
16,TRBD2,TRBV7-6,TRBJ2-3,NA,CASSPLAGSSTDTQYF,TGTGCCAGCTCACCACTAGCGGGATCTAGCACAGATACGCAGTATTTT
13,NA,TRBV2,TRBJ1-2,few,CASSEGEIYGYTF,TGTGCCAGCAGTGAAGGAGAAATCTATGGCTACACCTTC
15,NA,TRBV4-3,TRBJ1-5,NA,CASSQEPGDNQPQHF,TGCGCCAGCAGCCAAGAGCCCGGGGACAATCAGCCCCAGCATTTT
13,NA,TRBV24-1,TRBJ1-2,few,CATSDGQLYGYTF,TGTGCCACCAGTGATGGGCAACTCTATGGCTACACCTTC